This T cell receptor beta chain was documented in a study of T cells in Graves' hyperthyroidism and ophthalmopathy. Study-wide results and caveats: Ophthalmopathy, as predicted by the model, came a median 6.5 months after the prediction.

In its sample, this clonotype was seen many times. Its antigen is as yet unknown. Hyperthyroidism of Graves' type that showed no ophthalmopathy progression within 18 months was stable. After removal of 5 bases from V and 13 bases from J, the junction contained 14 bases not matched to a gene. The germline V gene encodes CDR1 SGHVS and CDR2 FQNEAQ. The CDR3 totals 14 residues. Regions amplified from RNA transcripts were the TCR beta CDR3 regions. With the HTBI primer set, the TCR CDR3 went through a first round of RT-PCR. TCRdb used MiXCR to reprocess the multiplex PCR reads, holding one entry per CDR3 protein. The sample includes about 360,000 distinct CDR3 sequences, 13% of them seen just once.

This chain connects TRBV7-8 to TRBJ1-5; 7 nucleotides line up with TRBD1. The sequenced sample consisted of blood. This sequence originates from a woman in her late teens or twenties with Graves' hyperthyroidism. The CDR3 DNA reads as TGTGCCAGCAGCGCGCTGACAGGGCAAGGATTACAGCATTTT. As protein: CASSALTGQGLQHF.